Listed below are T cell receptor beta chains from one sample, sequenced in a study of OX40 agonist ivuxolimab in advanced cancers. Only in-frame clones appear in the TCRdb table, and some are missing; sequencing was by immunoSEQ multiplex PCR. The sample holds about 35,000 clones, more than 75% seen once. The sequencing here drew on CD4+ or CD8+ T cells sorted from blood, taken in a trial of the OX40 agonist ivuxolimab. The receptors were gathered from an adult with an advanced solid tumor such as melanoma, head and neck, liver or kidney cancer. The CDR3 runs from the conserved cysteine through the conserved F or W. D genes are given only for firm matches. The size entry is marked missing in some rows and otherwise reads once, few, many or a size class.

>TRBV7-2|13|NA|TRBJ2-1|NA
CASSLATGYEQFF
TGTGCCAGCAGCTTAGCCACAGGGTATGAGCAGTTCTTC
>TRBV30|12|NA|TRBJ2-2|NA
CAWSLNTGELFF
TGTGCCTGGAGCCTAAACACCGGGGAGCTGTTTTTT
>TRBV4-2|14|NA|TRBJ2-1|NA
CASSQDDGRARQFF
TGTGCCAGCAGCCAAGATGATGGTAGGGCGAGGCAGTTCTTC
>TRBV7-3|19|TRBD1|TRBJ2-7|NA
CASSTKKNRQGGLAYEQYF
TGTGCCAGCAGCACGAAAAAGAATAGACAGGGGGGCCTAGCCTACGAGCAGTACTTC
>TRBV18|16|NA|TRBJ2-3|NA
CASSPVFQSGTDTQYF
TGTGCCAGCTCACCCGTGTTTCAATCTGGCACAGATACGCAGTATTTT
>TRBV7-2|12|NA|TRBJ2-3|NA
CASNPGTDTQYF
TGTGCCAGCAATCCAGGCACAGATACGCAGTATTTT
>TRBV7-9|19|TRBD1|TRBJ2-2|few
CASSYLRGTGYFLTGELFF
TGTGCCAGCAGCTACCTGAGAGGGACAGGGTATTTCCTTACCGGGGAGCTGTTTTTT
>TRBV5-1|15|NA|TRBJ1-2|NA
CASSLTQGQLYGYTF
TGCGCCAGCAGCTTGACGCAAGGGCAGCTCTATGGCTACACCTTC
>TRBV30|11|NA|TRBJ2-2|few
CAWSHKEELFF
TGTGCCTGGAGCCACAAAGAGGAGCTGTTTTTT
>TRBV7-8|14|NA|TRBJ2-1|NA
CASSLGGGGNEQFF
TGTGCCAGCAGCTTAGGAGGGGGGGGCAATGAGCAGTTCTTC
>TRBV28|15|NA|TRBJ1-1|NA
CASKAPGYGGAEAFF
TGTGCCAGCAAAGCTCCAGGGTATGGAGGGGCTGAAGCTTTCTTT
>TRBV4-1|14|TRBD1|TRBJ1-2|NA
CASSQPGQFPGYTF
TGCGCCAGCAGCCAACCGGGACAGTTCCCTGGCTACACCTTC
>TRBV30|13|NA|TRBJ2-5|NA
CAWVGGAAKTQYF
TGTGCCTGGGTTGGGGGGGCTGCAAAGACCCAGTACTTC
>TRBV4-1|18|NA|TRBJ2-6|NA
CASSQVFKGLSGANVLTF
TGCGCCAGCAGCCAAGTTTTCAAGGGGCTGAGTGGGGCCAACGTCCTGACTTTC
>TRBV7-9|14|NA|TRBJ1-1|once
CASSYHGGVAEAFF
TGTGCCAGCAGCTACCACGGGGGGGTAGCTGAAGCTTTCTTT
>TRBV27|15|NA|TRBJ1-1|NA
CASSLTGTWNTEAFF
TGTGCCAGCAGTCTCACCGGGACATGGAACACTGAAGCTTTCTTT
>TRBV7-9|13|NA|TRBJ2-7|NA
CASAPNAGYEQYF
TGTGCCAGCGCCCCCAACGCCGGGTACGAGCAGTACTTC
>TRBV5-1|13|NA|TRBJ1-1|NA
CASSLQGNTEAFF
TGCGCCAGCAGCTTGCAGGGGAACACTGAAGCTTTCTTT
>TRBV4-2|16|NA|TRBJ2-1|NA
CASSQERTGTYNEQFF
TGTGCCAGCAGCCAAGAAAGGACGGGTACCTACAATGAGCAGTTCTTC
>TRBV18|12|NA|TRBJ1-6|NA
CASSRYNSPLHF
TGTGCCAGCTCCCGGTACAATTCACCCCTCCACTTT
>TRBV11-2|14|TRBD2|TRBJ2-3|NA
CASSLGTSGDTQYF
TGTGCCAGCAGCTTGGGGACTAGCGGAGATACGCAGTATTTT
>TRBV9|15|TRBD1|TRBJ1-6|NA
CASSAGDSMNSPLHF
TGTGCCAGCAGCGCGGGGGACAGCATGAATTCACCCCTCCACTTT
>TRBV7-9|15|TRBD1|TRBJ1-2|NA
CASSRAGTGGTGYTF
TGTGCCAGCAGCCGCGCCGGGACAGGGGGGACCGGCTACACCTTC
>TRBV18|14|NA|TRBJ2-3|NA
CASSPSPTTDTQYF
TGTGCCAGCTCACCATCCCCCACCACAGATACGCAGTATTTT
>TRBV4-2|17|TRBD1|TRBJ1-6|few
CASSQDFVGQGHSPLHF
TGTGCCAGCAGCCAAGATTTCGTGGGACAGGGGCATTCACCCCTCCACTTT
>TRBV28|14|TRBD1|TRBJ1-2|NA
CASSLQGANYGYTF
TGTGCCAGCAGTTTGCAGGGGGCTAACTATGGCTACACCTTC
>TRBV19|16|NA|TRBJ2-2|once
CASSIANTIRVGELFF
TGTGCCAGTAGTATAGCTAATACGATTCGGGTCGGGGAGCTGTTTTTT
>TRBV27|15|TRBD1|TRBJ2-3|NA
CASRKTGFDTDTQYF
TGTGCCAGCAGAAAGACAGGGTTCGACACAGATACGCAGTATTTT
>TRBV7-9|14|NA|TRBJ1-5|few
CASSLSISWQPQHF
TGTGCCAGCAGCTTAAGCATTTCGTGGCAGCCCCAGCATTTT
>TRBV6-1|15|NA|TRBJ1-2|NA
CASSPLGPYSLGYTF
TGTGCCAGCAGTCCCCTTGGGCCTTATTCTCTCGGCTACACCTTC
>TRBV6-5|15|NA|TRBJ2-3|few
CASRQDWANTDTQYF
TGTGCCAGCAGACAGGACTGGGCTAACACAGATACGCAGTATTTT
>TRBV18|12|NA|TRBJ2-7|NA
CASSSGSYEQYF
TGTGCCAGCTCATCCGGGTCATACGAGCAGTACTTC
>TRBV5-1|16|NA|TRBJ2-2|NA
CASSLEGGSYTGELFF
TGCGCCAGCAGCTTGGAAGGGGGGTCTTACACCGGGGAGCTGTTTTTT
>TRBV15|13|TRBD2|TRBJ2-3|NA
CATSSADSGGQYF
TGTGCCACCAGCAGTGCTGATAGCGGGGGGCAGTATTTT
>TRBV7-2|14|NA|TRBJ2-7|NA
CASSLVGLSYEQYF
TGTGCCAGCAGCTTAGTGGGGCTTTCCTACGAGCAGTACTTC
>TRBV6-4|13|TRBD2|TRBJ2-3|few
CASSDSGTRKKYF
TGTGCCAGCAGTGACTCCGGGACTAGAAAAAAGTATTTT
>TRBV11-3|13|TRBD1|TRBJ1-1|NA
CASSPGQDREAFF
TGTGCCAGCAGCCCAGGTCAGGACAGGGAAGCTTTCTTT
>TRBV2|12|TRBD1|TRBJ1-2|NA
CASSEDRAGYTF
TGTGCCAGCAGTGAGGACAGGGCGGGCTACACCTTC
>TRBV6-4|16|NA|TRBJ1-1|NA
CASSDYIEFGGTEAFF
TGTGCCAGCAGTGACTATATCGAGTTTGGGGGGACTGAAGCTTTCTTT
>TRBV27|14|NA|TRBJ2-7|NA
CASSLVGSSYEQYF
TGTGCCAGCAGTTTAGTAGGGAGCTCCTACGAGCAGTACTTC
>TRBV2|14|NA|TRBJ2-5|few
CASGTAWAQETQYF
TGTGCCAGCGGTACCGCCTGGGCCCAAGAGACCCAGTACTTC
>TRBV19|12|NA|TRBJ1-2|NA
CASSPPHYGYTF
TGTGCCAGTAGCCCCCCTCACTATGGCTACACCTTC
>TRBV11-3|19|TRBD1|TRBJ1-1|NA
CASSLESNRGLSMNTEAFF
TGTGCCAGCAGCCTAGAGTCTAACAGGGGGCTCTCCATGAACACTGAAGCTTTCTTT
>TRBV25-1|15|TRBD1|TRBJ1-1|NA
CASSEWDSRNTEAFF
TGTGCCAGCAGTGAATGGGACAGCCGGAACACTGAAGCTTTCTTT
>TRBV30|13|NA|TRBJ2-7|NA
CAWSVQGGYEQYF
TGTGCCTGGAGTGTACAGGGCGGGTATGAGCAGTACTTC
>TRBV6-1|11|NA|TRBJ2-3|NA
CASSVKDTQYF
TGTGCCAGCAGTGTAAAAGATACGCAGTATTTT
>TRBV23-1|15|NA|TRBJ1-3|NA
CASSPWTWAVDTIYF
TGCGCCAGCAGTCCCTGGACCTGGGCGGTAGACACCATATATTTT
>TRBV5-4|15|NA|TRBJ2-1|NA
CASGHRRGRYNEQFF
TGTGCCAGCGGGCACAGAAGGGGTAGATACAATGAGCAGTTCTTC
>TRBV5-1|14|TRBD1|TRBJ1-2|NA
CASTSTGGESGYTF
TGCGCCAGCACATCGACAGGGGGCGAGAGTGGCTACACCTTC
>TRBV7-6|12|NA|TRBJ1-4|NA
CASSSGNEKLFF
TGTGCCAGCAGCTCAGGGAATGAAAAACTGTTTTTT
>TRBV21-1|15|NA|TRBJ1-1|many
CASSRTGQKNTEAFF
TGTGCCAGCAGCCGAACCGGACAGAAGAACACTGAAGCTTTCTTT
>TRBV9|16|TRBD2|TRBJ2-2|NA
CASSATSGGGTGELFF
TGTGCCAGCAGCGCGACTAGCGGGGGGGGAACCGGGGAGCTGTTTTTT
>TRBV5-5|14|NA|TRBJ1-5|NA
CASSEAGPTEPQHF
TGTGCCAGCAGCGAAGCCGGGCCAACAGAGCCCCAGCATTTT
>TRBV5-6|16|NA|TRBJ1-1|NA
CASSLVRARSGTEAFF
TGTGCCAGCAGCTTGGTTCGGGCGAGGAGCGGGACTGAAGCTTTCTTT
>TRBV18|14|NA|TRBJ1-6|NA
CASSRGTGNSPLHF
TGTGCCAGCTCACGGGGGACGGGGAATTCACCCCTCCACTTT
>TRBV2|12|NA|TRBJ2-3|NA
CASSEPMDTQYF
TGTGCCAGCAGTGAGCCGATGGATACGCAGTATTTT
>TRBV7-9|14|NA|TRBJ1-5|once
CASSSRDSNQPQHF
TGTGCCAGCAGCTCACGGGACAGCAATCAGCCCCAGCATTTT